A single sample gave rise to the 2 T cell receptor beta chains below, sequenced in a study of T cells in Graves' hyperthyroidism and ophthalmopathy. TCR beta CDR3 regions were amplified from RNA transcripts. Primed by the HTBI set, a first-round RT-PCR was run on the TCR CDR3. Using its own MiXCR run on the multiplex PCR reads, TCRdb lists one record per CDR3 protein. The sample holds about 37,000 distinct CDR3 sequences, around half seen once. Sequencing was carried out using blood. The source of these receptors is a man aged 35-49 years with Graves' ophthalmopathy.

This clonotype has a count of ten or more. This chain uses TRBV19 with TRBJ2-7, with TRBD1 matching over 7 bases. CDR1 is LNHDA and CDR2 is SQIVND in the germline V gene (reference sequence). The CDR3 is made up of 14 amino acids. V was clipped by 3 bases and J by 5 bases; unmatched bases: 7. The CDR3 sequence: CASSIPARGNEQYF. Written as DNA, the CDR3 is TGTGCCAGTAGTATCCCGGCCAGGGGGAACGAGCAGTACTTC.

This clonotype has a count of ten or more. V usage is TRBV27 and J usage is TRBJ2-7, with 11 bases matching TRBD1. Germline CDR1 reads MNHEY; CDR2 reads SMNVEV (reference sequence). This CDR3 region has 15 residues. The V gene end was trimmed by 5 bases and the J gene end by 4 bases; junction bases not matched to a gene: 7. The chain's CDR3 is CASSARTGGLYEQYF. The CDR3 DNA sequence: TGTGCCAGCAGTGCTAGGACAGGGGGCTTATACGAGCAGTACTTC.